Listed here are 3 T cell receptor beta chains from one sample, sequenced in a study of sequential checkpoint blockade in melanoma. Treatment given: randomized to nivolumab then ipilimumab (arm A) or the reverse (arm B). Method: immunoSEQ multiplex PCR; TCRdb's copy keeps in-frame clones and lacks some. This sample carries around 12,000 clones, less than 75% of them seen once, and the ten largest clones take 22%. The input for sequencing was CD8+ T cells sorted from blood (inferred from file names), taken from a patient given nivolumab and ipilimumab in sequence. The receptor set was obtained from a human donor with melanoma.

The chain is built from TRBV5-6 and TRBJ1-5; the D gene is possibly TRBD1 (5 bases). The V end was cut by 2 bases, the J end by 1 base, with 7 bases between. The CDR3 runs 14 residues. The germline V gene encodes CDR1 SGHDT and CDR2 YYEEEE. CDR3 protein: CASSFGGSNQPQHF. The DNA of the CDR3 is TGTGCCAGCAGCTTCGGGGGAAGCAATCAGCCCCAGCATTTT.

The chain has TRBV11-3 and TRBJ2-1, with D tentatively TRBD2 (5 bases). The V end was cut by 4 bases, the J end by 9 bases, with 19 bases between. The germline CDR1 and CDR2 sequences are SGHNT and YENEEA. This CDR3 has 15 residues. CDR3 nucleotide sequence: TGTGCCAGCAGCTCACGGCGGGCGGGTATAAGTGAGCAGTTCTTC. Protein product: CASSSRRAGISEQFF.

V and J are TRBV9 and TRBJ1-1; D may be TRBD1 (6 bases). With 3 bases removed from V and 3 bases from J, the gap between germline ends came to 18 bases. CDR3 length: 16 amino acids. CDR1 and CDR2 (germline): SGDLS, YYNGEE. CDR3 DNA sequence: TGTGCCAGCAGCGCCTTCGGGGACATAAGGGACACTGAAGCTTTCTTT. Its translation: CASSAFGDIRDTEAFF.